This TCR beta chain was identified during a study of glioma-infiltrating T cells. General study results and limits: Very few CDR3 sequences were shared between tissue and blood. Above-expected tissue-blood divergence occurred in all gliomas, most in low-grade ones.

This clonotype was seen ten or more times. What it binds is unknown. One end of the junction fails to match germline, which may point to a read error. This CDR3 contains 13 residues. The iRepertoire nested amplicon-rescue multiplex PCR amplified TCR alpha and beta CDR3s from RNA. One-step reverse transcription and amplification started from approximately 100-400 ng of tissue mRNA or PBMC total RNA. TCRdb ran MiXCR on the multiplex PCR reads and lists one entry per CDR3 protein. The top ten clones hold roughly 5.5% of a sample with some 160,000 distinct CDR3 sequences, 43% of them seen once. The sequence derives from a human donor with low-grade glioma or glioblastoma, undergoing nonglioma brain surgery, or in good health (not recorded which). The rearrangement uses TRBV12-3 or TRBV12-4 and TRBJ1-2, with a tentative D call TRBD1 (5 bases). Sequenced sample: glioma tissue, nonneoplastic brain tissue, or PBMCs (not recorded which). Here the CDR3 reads CASISLHGAGESF. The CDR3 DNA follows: TGTGCCAGCATCTCCCTACACGGGGCAGGAGAGAGCTTC.